This T cell receptor (beta chain) came from a study of response to subunit inactivated influenza vaccine. V shed 5 bases, J shed 4 bases, and the junction held 9 bases outside the gene matches. Germline values: CDR1 SQVTM, CDR2 ANQGSEA. The CDR3 runs to 14 residues. Via MiXCR, TCRdb re-called the RT-PCR reads, giving one row per CDR3 protein. This sample has more than 450,000 distinct CDR3 sequences; 10% to 12% occur once, and the top ten carry 11%. Separately, the same data were catalogued under a study of T cells expressing NK-cell markers. Per that paper: Production of TCR beta cDNA relied on 5'RACE template switching with UMIs.

The sequencing used PBMCs from blood, collected on the day of vaccination. The chain recombines TRBV29-1 with TRBJ2-3; the match to TRBD1 covers 7 bases. This receptor was obtained from a man aged 45-65 years who received an inactivated influenza vaccine. CDR3 nucleotides: TGCAGCGTTTCCGTGACAGGGTATTCAGATACGCAGTATTTT. Residues: CSVSVTGYSDTQYF.